The 26 T cell receptor beta chains given below trace back to one sample, sequenced in a study of T cell responses to AZD1222 COVID-19 vaccine. Profiling relied on immunoSEQ multiplex PCR, and the TCRdb table lists in-frame clones only, not all of them. The table shows some 80,000 clones, with approximately 80% occurring only once. The specimen comprised peripheral blood, sampled 28 days after the second dose of the MenACWY control vaccine. These receptor sequences come from an adult who received the MenACWY meningococcal vaccine as a control.

The chain recombines TRBV7-9 with TRBJ2-3, with 11 bases fitting TRBD1. J lost 1 base, V lost 5 bases, and 5 bases had no gene match. This CDR3 is built from 16 residues. CDR1 is SEHNR and CDR2 is FQNEAQ in the germline V gene (reference sequence). CDR3 amino acids: CASSRTGGERTDTQYF. As DNA, the CDR3 is TGTGCCAGCAGCCGGACAGGGGGCGAGCGCACAGATACGCAGTATTTT.

The chain has TRBV12-3 or TRBV12-4 and TRBJ1-1, with D possibly being TRBD1 (5 bases). V lost 4 bases and J 5 bases, leaving 8 bases between the germline ends. The CDR3 loop spans 12 amino acids. CDR3 protein: CASSSGWTEAFF. The CDR3 DNA reads TGTGCCAGCAGTTCAGGGTGGACTGAAGCTTTCTTT.

This clone was detected only once. V and J are TRBV7-2 and TRBJ2-3; 9 bases map to TRBD2. J was trimmed by 1 base and V by 0 bases; bases with no gene match: 2. The length of the CDR3 is 16 residues. Germline loops: CDR1 SGHTA, CDR2 FQGNSA. The CDR3 reads CASSLARTSGTDTQYF. CDR3 bases: TGTGCCAGCAGCTTAGCGCGGACTAGCGGCACAGATACGCAGTATTTT.

V usage is TRBV12-3 or TRBV12-4 and J usage is TRBJ2-1; TRBD2 might be the D (6 bases). V was shortened by 6 bases and J by 14 bases, with 17 bases between the two germline ends. This CDR3 has 12 residues. The CDR3, as DNA: TGTGCCAGCAGCGTAGGAGGGAGAGATGAGTTCTTC. Translation gives CASSVGGRDEFF.

The chain links TRBV9 to TRBJ2-5, with TRBD1 as a possible D gene (5 bases). The V gene lost 0 bases and the J gene lost 3 bases, with 6 bases spanning the gap. Germline values: CDR1 SGDLS, CDR2 YYNGEE. The CDR3 has 13 amino acids. CDR3 DNA: TGTGCCAGCAGCGTAGCAGGGAAAGAGACCCAGTACTTC. It translates to CASSVAGKETQYF.

V usage is TRBV6-1 and J usage is TRBJ2-7, with D possibly matching TRBD1 (6 bases). Germline-derived CDR1 and CDR2 are MNHNS and SASEGT. V lost 2 bases, J lost 2 bases, and 13 bases lay in between. The CDR3 has 15 amino acids. DNA of the CDR3: TGTGCCAGCAGTGAATGGCCTGACAGGACCTACGAGCAGTACTTC. This translates into CASSEWPDRTYEQYF.

This chain links TRBV2 with TRBJ1-1, with D unclear. Germline CDR1 SNHLY, CDR2 FYNNEI. This CDR3 has 12 amino acids. V was pared by 7 bases and J by 11 bases, with 17 bases between. CDR3 residues: CASTAGSIGAFF. The CDR3 nucleotides are TGTGCCAGCACCGCGGGTTCAATCGGGGCTTTCTTT.

This clone showed up just a few times. The chain is built from TRBV6-2 or TRBV6-3 and TRBJ2-7, with D perhaps TRBD1 (8 bases). V gave up 6 bases and J gave up 2 bases, with 23 bases separating them. The CDR3 runs to 17 residues. CDR1 and CDR2 from the germline V gene are MNHEY and SVGEGT. In nucleotides, the CDR3 is TGTGCCAGCAGCCCTAAGGGACACAGGGGGGGAACCTACGAGCAGTACTTC. Its protein product is CASSPKGHRGGTYEQYF.

V usage is TRBV7-3 and J usage is TRBJ1-1; D gene uncertain. The germline V and J ends were trimmed by 1 base and 1 base, with 4 bases remaining between them. The CDR3 loop spans 13 amino acids. The germline gives CDR1 SGHTA, CDR2 FQGTGA. The CDR3 nucleotides read TGTGCCAGCAGCTTAATGGGGAACACTGAAGCTTTCTTT. It codes for CASSLMGNTEAFF.

The rearrangement uses TRBV7-8 and TRBJ1-1, with D possibly matching TRBD1 (5 bases). The CDR3 is 13 amino acids. CDR1 is SGHVS, CDR2 FQNEAQ, per germline. The V end was cut by 5 bases, the J end by 2 bases, with 9 bases between. The CDR3 spells CASSAGTNTEAFF. The CDR3 DNA follows: TGTGCCAGCAGCGCTGGGACCAACACTGAAGCTTTCTTT.

The chain recombines TRBV6-5 with TRBJ1-1; a weak D match, TRBD1 (6 bases). Germline CDR1 MNHEY, CDR2 SVGAGI. The CDR3 length is 14 residues. V shed 6 bases and J shed 7 bases, with 18 bases lying between them. The CDR3 DNA sequence: TGTGCCAGCAGACATACTTCAGGGGTTGGTGAAGCTTTCTTT. It encodes CASRHTSGVGEAFF.

The chain employs TRBV28 and TRBJ1-1; 9 bases map to TRBD1. The CDR3 length is 14 residues. In germline, CDR1 is MDHEN, CDR2 SYDVKM. After removal of 5 bases from V and 8 bases from J, the junction contained 9 bases not matched to a gene. CDR3 sequence: CASSLSDRGGEAFF. The CDR3 coding sequence is TGTGCCAGCAGTCTGTCGGACAGGGGAGGAGAAGCTTTCTTT.

The gene calls are TRBV6-5 and TRBJ1-6, with TRBD1 matching 7 bases. The V gene end was trimmed by 6 bases and the J gene end by 7 bases; junction bases not matched to a gene: 0. This CDR3 spans 12 amino acids. The germline V gene encodes CDR1 MNHEY and CDR2 SVGAGI. In DNA, the CDR3 is TGTGCCAGCAGGACAGGGAATTCACCCCTCCACTTT. This gives the protein CASRTGNSPLHF.

This sequence joins TRBV6-5 and TRBJ1-5; D unresolved. Looked up from germline, CDR1 is MNHEY and CDR2 is SVGAGI. The germline V and J ends were trimmed by 6 bases and 0 bases, with 9 bases remaining between them. This CDR3 has 14 amino acids. Here the CDR3 DNA reads TGTGCCAGCAGCGGCCACCATAGCAATCAGCCCCAGCATTTT. Its translation is CASSGHHSNQPQHF.

This clone was detected many times. The chain combines TRBV13 with TRBJ2-5; tentatively, D is TRBD1 or TRBD2 (6 bases each). Germline assignment: CDR1 PRHDT and CDR2 FYEKMQ (reference sequence). V lost 5 bases to trimming and J lost 4 bases, with 20 bases between them. The CDR3 is 16 amino acids. CDR3 residues: CASSLGRPGAGETQYF. The CDR3 bases are TGTGCCAGCAGCCTTGGAAGGCCGGGGGCCGGAGAGACCCAGTACTTC.

V usage is TRBV20-1 and J usage is TRBJ2-5, with unresolved D. This CDR3 has 9 amino acids. Germline CDR1 DFQATT, CDR2 SNEGSKA (reference sequence). The ends were cut back, 6 bases at V and 4 bases at J, with 3 bases in the middle. The CDR3 region has the DNA TGCAGTGCAGGAGAGACCCAGTACTTC. It codes for CSAGETQYF.

The V call is TRBV5-6, the J call TRBJ2-5, with 7 bases fitting TRBD1. The V and J ends lost 4 bases and 6 bases, in that order; junction bases with no gene match: 12. The CDR3 runs to 15 residues. The germline V gene encodes CDR1 SGHDT and CDR2 YYEEEE. CDR3 DNA sequence: TGTGCCAGCAGCCGCGTCACAGGGGCCCTAAAGACCCAGTACTTC. This sequence encodes CASSRVTGALKTQYF.

In nucleotides, the CDR3 is TGTGCCAGCAGTGAAACCAGGGACAAAGCTTTCTTT. Protein product: CASSETRDKAFF. The chain couples TRBV2 to TRBJ1-1; maybe TRBD1 (6 bases). The V end lost 2 bases, the J end lost 9 bases, and 10 bases lay between the germline ends. This CDR3 contains 12 residues. Germline V gene sequence: CDR1 SNHLY, CDR2 FYNNEI.

The chain combines TRBV7-9 with TRBJ1-1; tentative D call: TRBD1 (6 bases). The CDR3 length is 14 residues. The V and J ends lost 5 bases and 8 bases respectively, with 18 bases between them. The germline gives CDR1 SEHNR, CDR2 FQNEAQ (reference sequence). The CDR3 bases are TGTGCCAGCAGCCCCCAGGACAGTCTTAGAGAAGCTTTCTTT. Translated, it gives CASSPQDSLREAFF.

This chain uses TRBV12-5 with TRBJ2-5; 8 bases line up with TRBD1. The length of the CDR3 is 15 residues. Germline V gives CDR1 LGHNT, CDR2 FRNRAP. After removal of 7 bases from V and 1 base from J, the junction contained 8 bases not matched to a gene. CDR3 bases: TGTGCTAGTGCCTCAGCCGGGACAGGCCAAGAGACCCAGTACTTC. The encoded protein is CASASAGTGQETQYF.

V and J are TRBV15 and TRBJ2-1; D not resolved. CDR3 length: 15 amino acids. V was shortened by 0 bases and J by 2 bases, with 8 bases between the two germline ends. The germline CDR1 and CDR2 sequences are LNHNV and YYDKDF (reference sequence). The CDR3 DNA sequence: TGTGCCACCAGCAGAGATGCGGATACCTACAATGAGCAGTTCTTC. It yields the protein CATSRDADTYNEQFF.

This sequence joins TRBV9 and TRBJ1-2; D unresolved. V lost 2 bases to trimming and J lost 5 bases, with 13 bases between them. Germline CDR1 SGDLS, CDR2 YYNGEE. The CDR3 runs to 14 residues. CDR3 loop: CASSVSSASYGYTF. CDR3 nucleotides: TGTGCCAGCAGCGTCTCGTCGGCATCTTATGGCTACACCTTC.

This clone was found once. The rearrangement joins TRBV4-3 to TRBJ1-2, with D possibly TRBD1 on 5 matching bases. Between the trimmed V and J ends, which lost 1 base and 6 bases, there was a span of 12 bases. The CDR3 extends over 14 amino acids. Germline CDR1 and CDR2: LGHNA and YSLEER. The CDR3 DNA reads as TGCGCCAGCAGCCAAGGGGATCAGGGAAATGGCTACACCTTC. It codes for CASSQGDQGNGYTF.

The V gene is TRBV5-4, the J gene TRBJ1-1; 9 nucleotides align to TRBD1. V was clipped by 4 bases and J by 5 bases; unmatched bases: 9. Germline V gene data show CDR1 as SGHNT and CDR2 as YYREEE (reference sequence). CDR3 length: 15 amino acids. CDR3 region: CASSAEGQGATEAFF. The CDR3 DNA is TGTGCCAGCAGCGCCGAGGGACAGGGCGCTACTGAAGCTTTCTTT.

The gene calls are TRBV2 and TRBJ2-7; D might be TRBD2 (5 bases). CDR1 is SNHLY, CDR2 FYNNEI, per germline. The CDR3 has 13 amino acids. V lost 7 bases, J lost 6 bases, and 16 bases lay in between. CDR3 in amino acids: CASTDGISGEQYF. The DNA of the CDR3 is TGTGCCAGCACTGACGGGATATCTGGCGAGCAGTACTTC.

The chain combines TRBV5-6 with TRBJ1-2; no reliable D call. This CDR3 has 13 residues. V gave up 4 bases and J gave up 6 bases, with 13 bases separating them. Germline CDR1 reads SGHDT; CDR2 reads YYEEEE. The CDR3 DNA reads TGTGCCAGCAGCGACGGGTGGAAGAATGGCTACACCTTC. Residues: CASSDGWKNGYTF.